The 22 T cell receptor beta chains below come from one sample, sequenced in a study of blood T cells in healthy people across ages. A second roughly 7 to 12 cycle PCR used barcoded and J-beta primers. Each CDR3 protein gets one entry after TCRdb re-called the 5' RACE reads with MiXCR. The table has around 900,000 distinct CDR3 sequences, roughly 51% seen once. Sequenced material: blood. Source of these receptors: a woman aged 55 to 70 in good health.

The chain has TRBV5-6 and TRBJ2-1, with 10 nucleotides matching TRBD2. Germline V gene lookup returns CDR1 SGHDT and CDR2 YYEEEE. The ends lost 3 bases at V and 5 bases at J; junction bases unmatched: 8. The CDR3 is 16 residues long. CDR3 residues: CASSSTTSGLHNEQFF. The CDR3 DNA reads as TGTGCCAGCAGCTCCACGACTAGCGGGCTTCACAATGAGCAGTTCTTC.

The V and J genes are TRBV5-1 and TRBJ1-2, with 7 bases fitting TRBD1. CDR1 is SGHRS, CDR2 YFSETQ, per germline. This CDR3 is 14 amino acids long. Unmatched junction bases numbered 1, after V lost 1 base and J lost 1 base. The CDR3 nucleotides read TGCGCCAGCAGCTTGTGGGACAGTAACTATGGCTACACCTTC. Its translation: CASSLWDSNYGYTF. The full variable domain, in which reference TRBV5-1 and TRBJ1-2 provide the parts outside the CDR3, is KAGVTQTPRYLIKTRGQQVTLSCSPISGHRSVSWYQQTPGQGLQFLFEYFSETQRNKGNFPGRFSGRQFSNSRSEMNVSTLELGDSALYLCASSLWDSNYGYTFGSGTRLTVV.

This chain's CDR3 is CSGAGTGHSVGYGYTF. The CDR3 nucleotides read TGCAGTGGGGCCGGGACAGGCCACTCGGTCGGCTATGGCTACACCTTC. The chain recombines TRBV20-1 with TRBJ1-2; 8 bases are shared with TRBD1. The V segment lost 7 bases and the J segment 4 bases; nucleotides outside the gene matches: 17. Germline values: CDR1 DFQATT, CDR2 SNEGSKA (reference sequence). The CDR3 has 16 amino acids.

The rearrangement uses TRBV14 and TRBJ1-6; no reliable D call. Trimming removed 2 bases from V and 3 bases from J, with 8 bases in between. The length of the CDR3 is 15 residues. Germline loops: CDR1 SGHDN, CDR2 FVKESK. DNA for the CDR3: TGTGCCAGCAGCCAACGTCGGATCTATAATTCACCCCTCCACTTT. Amino acids: CASSQRRIYNSPLHF.

This clonotype has a handful of counts. The rearrangement joins TRBV6-5 to TRBJ1-2; D remains unclear. The CDR3 has 13 residues. The V end was cut by 7 bases, the J end by 7 bases, with 16 bases between. Looked up from germline, CDR1 is MNHEY and CDR2 is SVGAGI. CDR3 protein: CASTHPRSGGYTF. The CDR3 coding sequence is TGTGCCAGCACCCACCCCCGAAGTGGTGGCTACACCTTC.

The V call is TRBV4-3, the J call TRBJ2-3; 10 positions agree with TRBD2. Unmatched junction bases numbered 4, after V lost 3 bases and J lost 4 bases. Germline V gene sequence: CDR1 LGHNA, CDR2 YSLEER. This CDR3 is 15 amino acids long. CDR3 sequence: CASSQAGTSADTQYF. The CDR3 DNA reads TGCGCCAGCAGCCAGGCCGGGACTAGCGCAGATACGCAGTATTTT.

This CDR3 reads CASSVDALRGYNEQFF. Here the CDR3 DNA reads TGTGCCAGCAGCGTAGATGCGTTAAGGGGTTACAATGAGCAGTTCTTC. V usage is TRBV9 and J usage is TRBJ2-1; the D gene is possibly TRBD1 (5 bases). The CDR3 runs to 16 residues. Germline values: CDR1 SGDLS, CDR2 YYNGEE. V shed 0 bases and J shed 4 bases, with 14 bases lying between them.

This clonotype was observed a few times. The V gene is TRBV7-9, the J gene TRBJ2-7; 11 nucleotides match TRBD2. Germline trimming cut 6 bases from V and 5 bases from J; bases unmatched to any gene: 3. This CDR3 contains 13 residues. Looked up from germline, CDR1 is SEHNR and CDR2 is FQNEAQ (reference sequence). CDR3 residues: CASSTSGSHEQYF. In DNA, the CDR3 is TGTGCCAGCAGTACTAGCGGGAGCCACGAGCAGTACTTC.

This chain connects TRBV20-1 to TRBJ1-1; no definite D call. This CDR3 region has 11 residues. The V gene lost 3 bases and the J gene lost 11 bases, with 13 bases spanning the gap. The germline CDR1 and CDR2 sequences are DFQATT and SNEGSKA (reference sequence). CDR3 bases: TGCAGTGCTAGTGCGGTGGCACTGGCTTTCTTT. Protein sequence: CSASAVALAFF.

The sample holds many counts of this clonotype. V and J are TRBV2 and TRBJ2-5; 10 bases map to TRBD2. V was pared by 5 bases and J by 7 bases, with 10 bases of the junction left unmatched. CDR1 and CDR2 (germline): SNHLY, FYNNEI. This CDR3 has 15 residues. The CDR3 loop is CASSRTSGIQGTQYF. DNA of the CDR3: TGTGCCAGCAGTCGGACTAGCGGCATACAGGGGACCCAGTACTTC.

Only one count was recorded for this clonotype. The chain combines TRBV4-3 with TRBJ2-7; 15 bases line up with TRBD2. Germline V gene lookup returns CDR1 LGHNA and CDR2 YSLEER. The CDR3 is 15 amino acids. Germline trimming cut 4 bases from V and 6 bases from J; bases unmatched to any gene: 4. The CDR3 bases are TGCGCCAGCAGCCGAGGACTAGCGGGAGGGACCGAGCAGTACTTC. Translation: CASSRGLAGGTEQYF.

The chain links TRBV24-1 to TRBJ2-5; 9 bases agree with TRBD1. The J call may be faulty, since TRBJ2-7 better matches the DNA end. The CDR3 extends over 15 amino acids. Germline assignment: CDR1 KGHDR and CDR2 SFDVKD. CDR3 sequence: CATSDPGQGYDEQYF. CDR3 nucleotide sequence: TGTGCCACCAGTGACCCGGGACAGGGTTACGACGAGCAGTACTTC.

This sequence joins TRBV5-1 and TRBJ2-1, with 13 bases fitting TRBD2. Germline V gene data show CDR1 as SGHRS and CDR2 as YFSETQ. The CDR3 covers 15 residues. J lost 7 bases, V lost 3 bases, and 4 bases had no gene match. CDR3 in DNA: TGCGCCAGCAGCTGGACTAGCGGGAGTGTGAATGAGCAGTTCTTC. This translates into CASSWTSGSVNEQFF. Combining the CDR3 with reference TRBV5-1 and TRBJ2-1 gives the whole variable domain KAGVTQTPRYLIKTRGQQVTLSCSPISGHRSVSWYQQTPGQGLQFLFEYFSETQRNKGNFPGRFSGRQFSNSRSEMNVSTLELGDSALYLCASSWTSGSVNEQFFGPGTRLTVL.

Turning to this clonotype: A much larger clone lies a single base off, so this may be a read error. The chain joins TRBV11-2 to TRBJ2-3; TRBD2 might be the D (5 bases). The CDR3 contains 16 residues. Germline-derived CDR1 and CDR2 are SGHAT and FQNNGV. V was pared by 5 bases and J by 3 bases, with 18 bases between. The CDR3, as DNA: TGTGCCAGCAGCGCCGCGGACGGGATGGGGACAGATACGCAGTATTTT. Encoded protein: CASSAADGMGTDTQYF.

The chain employs TRBV28 and TRBJ2-7, with TRBD2 identical over 9 bases. V lost 9 bases, J lost 1 base, and 7 bases stayed unmatched. From germline, CDR1 is MDHEN and CDR2 SYDVKM. CDR3 size: 14 residues. The CDR3 DNA follows: TGTGCCAGTCATAGTAGCGGGAGATCCTACGAGCAGTACTTC. It codes for CASHSSGRSYEQYF.

In this sample, this clonotype turned up a few times. The chain employs TRBV6-5 and TRBJ2-7; the D gene is possibly TRBD1 (6 bases). The germline V and J ends were trimmed by 0 bases and 3 bases, with 15 bases remaining between them. The CDR3 sequence is 16 residues long. Per the germline V gene, CDR1 is MNHEY and CDR2 is SVGAGI. The CDR3 protein is CASSYSTGQLFYEQYF. Here the CDR3 DNA reads TGTGCCAGCAGTTACTCGACCGGACAGTTATTCTACGAGCAGTACTTC.

This clonotype was found a few times. The V gene is TRBV7-3, the J gene TRBJ2-3, with a tentative D call TRBD1 (5 bases). The V and J ends lost 5 bases and 3 bases respectively, with 9 bases between them. The CDR3 is made up of 13 amino acids. CDR1 and CDR2 (germline): SGHTA, FQGTGA. This CDR3 is CASSIGATDTQYF. CDR3 coding DNA: TGTGCCAGCAGCATAGGGGCAACAGATACGCAGTATTTT.

The chain couples TRBV4-1 to TRBJ1-2; D gene unclear. V was clipped by 4 bases and J by 8 bases, with 14 bases between them. This CDR3 comprises 13 residues. CDR1 and CDR2 from the germline V gene are MGHRA and YSYEKL. The CDR3 protein is CASSPSNIRGYTF. DNA for the CDR3: TGCGCCAGCAGCCCCTCCAATATCAGGGGCTACACCTTC.

As DNA, the CDR3 is TGTGCCAGCAGCTTCTCTAGGGGCCGTGAGGAAGCTTTCTTT. It specifies CASSFSRGREEAFF. The chain couples TRBV7-9 to TRBJ1-1; D might be TRBD1 (5 bases). This CDR3 region has 14 residues. Trimming pared 3 bases from V and 8 bases from J, leaving 16 bases between. Germline lookup yields CDR1 SEHNR and CDR2 FQNEAQ (reference sequence).

This chain uses TRBV2 with TRBJ2-7, with D perhaps matching TRBD1 (6 bases). This CDR3 comprises 14 residues. Germline V lookup: CDR1 SNHLY, CDR2 FYNNEI. V lost 11 bases to trimming and J lost 3 bases, with 20 bases between them. The DNA of the CDR3 is TGTGCCGGCTTGGAAGACAGGATTTTCTACGAGCAGTACTTC. Translated, it gives CAGLEDRIFYEQYF.

The chain has TRBV13 and TRBJ1-6, with D unresolved. Germline V gene data show CDR1 as PRHDT and CDR2 as FYEKMQ (reference sequence). The CDR3 is made up of 17 amino acids. Between the trimmed V and J ends, which lost 4 bases and 2 bases, there was a span of 15 bases. The DNA of the CDR3 is TGTGCCAGCAGCTGGGCGAGATCGGCGACCTATAATTCACCCCTCCACTTT. Its protein is CASSWARSATYNSPLHF.

This clonotype was observed once. This chain connects TRBV28 to TRBJ2-7; unclear D gene. V was pared by 6 bases and J by 2 bases, with 14 bases between. The CDR3 runs to 14 residues. Germline CDR1 reads MDHEN; CDR2 reads SYDVKM. CDR3 DNA sequence: TGTGCCAGCAGCCCCTTTATGGAAGCCTACGAGCAGTACTTC. Its protein product is CASSPFMEAYEQYF.